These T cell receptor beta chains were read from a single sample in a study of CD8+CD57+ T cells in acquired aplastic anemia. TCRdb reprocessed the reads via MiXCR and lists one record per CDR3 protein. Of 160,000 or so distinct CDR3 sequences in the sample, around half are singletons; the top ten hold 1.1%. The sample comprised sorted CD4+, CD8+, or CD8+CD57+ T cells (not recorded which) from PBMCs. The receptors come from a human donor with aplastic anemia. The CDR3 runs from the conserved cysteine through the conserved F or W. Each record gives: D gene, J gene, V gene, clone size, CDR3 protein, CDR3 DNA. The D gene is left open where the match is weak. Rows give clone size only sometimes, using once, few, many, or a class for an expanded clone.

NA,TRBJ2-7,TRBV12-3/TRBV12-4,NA,CASSSDRPYEQYF,TGTGCCAGCAGTTCCGACAGGCCTTACGAGCAGTACTTC
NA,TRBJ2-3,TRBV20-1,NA,CSAGGGATDTQYF,TGCAGTGCGGGAGGGGGGGCCACAGATACGCAGTATTTT
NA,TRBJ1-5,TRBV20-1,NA,CSARGEGQPQHF,TGCAGTGCTCGCGGGGAAGGCCAGCCCCAGCATTTT
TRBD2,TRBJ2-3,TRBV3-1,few,CASSLNLAGAGDTQYF,TGTGCCAGCAGCCTTAACCTAGCGGGGGCCGGGGATACGCAGTATTTT
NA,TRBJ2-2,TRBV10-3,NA,CAIREAGTANTGELFF,TGTGCCATCAGGGAAGCCGGGACGGCGAACACCGGGGAGCTGTTTTTT
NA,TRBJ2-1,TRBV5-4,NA,CASTPDDLGQFF,TGTGCCAGCACCCCGGACGACCTTGGGCAGTTCTTC
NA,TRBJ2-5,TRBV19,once,CASSPPGRQRGETQYF,TGTGCCAGTAGCCCCCCGGGAAGGCAGAGGGGAGAGACCCAGTACTTC
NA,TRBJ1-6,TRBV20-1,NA,CSASPSTPPLHF,TGCAGTGCTAGCCCCTCCACTCCACCCCTCCACTTT
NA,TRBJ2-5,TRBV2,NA,CASSGRQGTPQETQYF,TGTGCCAGCAGTGGTCGCCAGGGGACGCCCCAAGAGACCCAGTACTTC
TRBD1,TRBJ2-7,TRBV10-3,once,CAIKATGGYYEQYF,TGTGCCATCAAAGCGACAGGGGGGTACTACGAGCAGTACTTC
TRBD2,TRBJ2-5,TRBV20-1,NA,CGASPGLVQETQYF,TGCGGTGCTAGCCCGGGACTAGTTCAAGAGACCCAGTACTTC
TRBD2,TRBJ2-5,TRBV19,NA,CASSIGAGDIQETQYF,TGTGCCAGTAGTATTGGGGCGGGAGACATACAAGAGACCCAGTACTTC
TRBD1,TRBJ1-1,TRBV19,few,CASRVRQGLLLVTTEAFF,TGTGCCAGTAGGGTCCGACAGGGCCTTCTTCTCGTGACCACTGAAGCTTTCTTT
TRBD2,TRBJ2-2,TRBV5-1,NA,CASSFSGGNTGELFF,TGCGCCAGCAGCTTTAGCGGGGGGAACACCGGGGAGCTGTTTTTT
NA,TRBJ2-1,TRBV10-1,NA,CASSGGLASEQFF,TGCGCCAGCAGTGGAGGGCTAGCGAGCGAGCAGTTCTTC
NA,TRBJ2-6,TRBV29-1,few,CSVESDRRTGANVLTF,TGCAGCGTTGAAAGTGACCGGAGGACCGGGGCCAACGTCCTGACTTTC
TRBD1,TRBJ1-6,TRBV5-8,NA,CASSRGTGGSSPLHF,TGTGCCAGCAGCCGGGGGACAGGGGGGAGTTCACCCCTCCACTTT
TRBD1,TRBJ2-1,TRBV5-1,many,CASSTGTASYNEQFF,TGCGCCAGCAGCACCGGGACAGCCTCCTACAATGAGCAGTTCTTC
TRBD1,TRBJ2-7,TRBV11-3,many,CASSFRTGEAIYF,TGTGCCAGCAGCTTTCGGACAGGAGAAGCCATCTACTTC
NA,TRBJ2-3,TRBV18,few,CASSPWRGNLITDTQYF,TGTGCCAGCTCACCGTGGCGCGGGAACCTGATCACAGATACGCAGTATTTT
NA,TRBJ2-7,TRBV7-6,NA,CASSLEAGDPHEQYF,TGTGCCAGCAGCTTAGAGGCAGGGGATCCCCACGAGCAGTACTTC
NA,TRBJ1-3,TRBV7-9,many,CASTVSSGNTIYF,TGTGCCAGCACCGTGAGCTCTGGAAACACCATATATTTT
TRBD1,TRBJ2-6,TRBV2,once,CASSERTGGSGANVLTF,TGTGCCAGCAGTGAAAGGACAGGAGGTTCTGGGGCCAACGTCCTGACTTTC
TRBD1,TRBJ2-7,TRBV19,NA,CASSAGTGAYEQYF,TGTGCCAGTAGCGCCGGGACAGGGGCCTACGAGCAGTACTTC
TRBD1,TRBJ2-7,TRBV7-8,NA,CASSLVRTGEQYF,TGTGCCAGCAGCTTAGTGAGGACAGGGGAGCAGTACTTC
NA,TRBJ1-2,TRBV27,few,CASSLWGAGNYGYTF,TGTGCCAGCAGTTTATGGGGGGCTGGAAACTATGGCTACACCTTC
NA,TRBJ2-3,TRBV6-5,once,CASSFGTDTRYF,TGTGCCAGCAGTTTCGGCACAGATACGCGGTATTTT
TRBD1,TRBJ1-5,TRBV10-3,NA,CAISDHKTGKANQPQHF,TGTGCCATCAGTGACCACAAGACAGGGAAGGCCAATCAGCCCCAGCATTTT
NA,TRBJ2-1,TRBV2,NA,CASTGSGYNEQFF,TGTGCCAGCACGGGCAGCGGTTACAATGAGCAGTTCTTC
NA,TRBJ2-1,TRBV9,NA,CASSVEENEQFF,TGTGCCAGCAGCGTAGAAGAGAATGAGCAGTTCTTC
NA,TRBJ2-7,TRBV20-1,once,CSARAATYEQYF,TGCAGTGCTCGGGCGGCTACCTACGAGCAGTACTTC
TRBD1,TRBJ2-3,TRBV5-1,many,CASSLEAGGGNTQYF,TGCGCCAGCAGCTTAGAGGCAGGGGGCGGAAATACGCAGTATTTT
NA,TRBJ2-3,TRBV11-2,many,CASSLGGGGDTDTQYF,TGTGCCAGCAGCTTGGGAGGGGGAGGGGACACAGATACGCAGTATTTT
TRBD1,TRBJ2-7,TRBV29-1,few,CSVERGQGARGEQYF,TGCAGCGTTGAAAGAGGGCAGGGGGCACGGGGGGAGCAGTACTTC
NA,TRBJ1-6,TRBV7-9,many,CASSSGLGMTLHF,TGTGCCAGCAGTTCCGGGTTGGGGATGACCCTCCACTTT
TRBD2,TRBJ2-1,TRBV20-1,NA,CSARSASGLRNEQFF,TGCAGTGCTAGATCGGCTAGCGGGTTGCGCAATGAGCAGTTCTTC
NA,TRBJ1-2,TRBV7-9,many,CASSLGGTAYGYTF,TGTGCCAGCAGCCTAGGGGGGACTGCCTATGGCTACACCTTC
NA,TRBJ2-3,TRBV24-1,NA,CATSEAGILTDTQYF,TGTGCCACCAGTGAGGCCGGGATCCTCACAGATACGCAGTATTTT
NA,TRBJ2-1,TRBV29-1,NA,CSPYRGLIRAEQFF,TGCAGCCCCTATCGGGGATTGATTAGAGCTGAGCAGTTCTTC
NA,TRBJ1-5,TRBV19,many,CASSMFNQPQHF,TGTGCCAGTAGTATGTTTAATCAGCCCCAGCATTTT
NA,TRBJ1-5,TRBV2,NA,CASSATADNQPQHF,TGTGCCAGCAGCGCCACCGCGGATAATCAGCCCCAGCATTTT
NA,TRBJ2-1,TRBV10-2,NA,CASSERRKNNEQFF,TGCGCCAGCAGTGAGCGTAGGAAGAACAATGAGCAGTTCTTC
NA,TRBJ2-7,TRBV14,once,CASSQAPGRVYEQYF,TGTGCCAGCAGCCAAGCCCCGGGACGGGTCTACGAGCAGTACTTC
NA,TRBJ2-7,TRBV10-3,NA,CAISGRIGSYKQYF,TGTGCCATCAGTGGGAGGATCGGGAGCTACAAGCAGTACTTC
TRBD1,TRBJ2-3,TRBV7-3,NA,CASSRQGGDTDTQYF,TGTGCCAGCAGCCGACAGGGGGGTGATACAGATACGCAGTATTTT
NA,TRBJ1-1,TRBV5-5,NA,CASSLDVRGARTEAFF,TGTGCCAGCAGCTTGGATGTACGGGGGGCCCGCACTGAAGCTTTCTTT